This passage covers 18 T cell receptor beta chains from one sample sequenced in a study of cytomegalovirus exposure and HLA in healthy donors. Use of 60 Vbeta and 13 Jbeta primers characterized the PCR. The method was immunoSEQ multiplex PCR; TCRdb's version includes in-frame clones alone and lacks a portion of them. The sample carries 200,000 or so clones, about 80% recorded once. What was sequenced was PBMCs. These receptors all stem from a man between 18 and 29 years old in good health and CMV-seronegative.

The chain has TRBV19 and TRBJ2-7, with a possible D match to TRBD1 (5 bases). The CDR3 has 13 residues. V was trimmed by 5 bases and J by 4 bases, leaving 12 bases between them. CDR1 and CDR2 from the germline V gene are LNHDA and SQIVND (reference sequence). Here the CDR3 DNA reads TGTGCCAGTAGTTCCCCGGACATTTACGAGCAGTACTTC. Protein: CASSSPDIYEQYF.

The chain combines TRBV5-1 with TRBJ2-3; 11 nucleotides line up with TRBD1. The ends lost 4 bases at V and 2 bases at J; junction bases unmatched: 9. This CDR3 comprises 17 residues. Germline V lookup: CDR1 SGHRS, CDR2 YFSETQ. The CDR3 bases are TGCGCCAGCAGCCCAGGACAGGGGGCTTTCAACACAGATACGCAGTATTTT. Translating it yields CASSPGQGAFNTDTQYF.

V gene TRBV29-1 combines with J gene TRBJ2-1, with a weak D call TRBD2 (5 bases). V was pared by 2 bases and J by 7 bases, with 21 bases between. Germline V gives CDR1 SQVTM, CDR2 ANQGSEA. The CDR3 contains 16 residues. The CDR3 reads CSVETRPGSTTNEQFF. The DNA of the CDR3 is TGCAGCGTTGAAACCCGTCCGGGGTCTACAACGAATGAGCAGTTCTTC.

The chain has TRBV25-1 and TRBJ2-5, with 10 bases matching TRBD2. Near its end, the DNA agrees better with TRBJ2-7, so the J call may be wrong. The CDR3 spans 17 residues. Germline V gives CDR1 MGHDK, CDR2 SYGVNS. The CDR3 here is CASSDSTLAGVSYEQYF. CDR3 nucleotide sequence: TGTGCCAGCAGTGACTCTACCCTAGCGGGGGTCTCCTACGAGCAGTACTTC.

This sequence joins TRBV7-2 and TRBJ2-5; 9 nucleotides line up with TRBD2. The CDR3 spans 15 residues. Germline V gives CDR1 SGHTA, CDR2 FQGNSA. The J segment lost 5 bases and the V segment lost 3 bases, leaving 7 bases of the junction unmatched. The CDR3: CASSFWAGGRETQYF. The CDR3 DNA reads TGTGCCAGCAGCTTTTGGGCGGGGGGGCGTGAGACCCAGTACTTC.

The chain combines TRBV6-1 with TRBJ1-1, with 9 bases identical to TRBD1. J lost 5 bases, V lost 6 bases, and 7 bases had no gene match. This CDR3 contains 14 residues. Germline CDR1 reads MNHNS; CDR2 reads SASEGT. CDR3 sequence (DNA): TGTGCCAGCAGCATACAGGACAGGGGTACTGAAGCTTTCTTT. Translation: CASSIQDRGTEAFF.

The CDR3 sequence: CASSSPRQGSTDTQYF. The CDR3, as DNA: TGTGCCAGCAGCTCCCCGAGACAGGGAAGCACAGATACGCAGTATTTT. V and J are TRBV7-2 and TRBJ2-3, with 7 bases lining up with TRBD1. Per the germline V gene, CDR1 is SGHTA and CDR2 is FQGNSA. The CDR3 has 16 amino acids. V dropped 4 bases and J dropped 0; count of bases not matched to a gene: 7.

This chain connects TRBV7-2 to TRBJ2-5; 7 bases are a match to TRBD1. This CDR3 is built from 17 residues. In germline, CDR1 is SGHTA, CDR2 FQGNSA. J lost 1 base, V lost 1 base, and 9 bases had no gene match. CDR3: CASSLVALTGTQETQYF. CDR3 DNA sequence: TGTGCCAGCAGCTTAGTTGCCCTGACAGGGACCCAAGAGACCCAGTACTTC.

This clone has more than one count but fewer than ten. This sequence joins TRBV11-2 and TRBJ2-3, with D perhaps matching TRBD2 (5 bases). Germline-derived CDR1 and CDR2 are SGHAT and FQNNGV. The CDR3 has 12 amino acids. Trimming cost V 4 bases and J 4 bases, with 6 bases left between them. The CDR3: CASSSRADTQYF. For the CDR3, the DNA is TGTGCCAGCAGCTCGCGGGCAGATACGCAGTATTTT.

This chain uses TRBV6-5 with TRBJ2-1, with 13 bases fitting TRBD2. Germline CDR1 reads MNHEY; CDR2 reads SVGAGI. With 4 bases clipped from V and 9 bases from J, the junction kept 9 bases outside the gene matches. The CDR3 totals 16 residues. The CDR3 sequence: CASSSLPTSGGLEQFF. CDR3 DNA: TGTGCCAGCAGTTCCCTCCCGACTAGCGGGGGGCTTGAGCAGTTCTTC.

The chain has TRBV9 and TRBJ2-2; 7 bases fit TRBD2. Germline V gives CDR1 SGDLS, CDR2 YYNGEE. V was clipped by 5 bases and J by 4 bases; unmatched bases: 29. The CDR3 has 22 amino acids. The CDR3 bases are TGTGCCAGCAGGGGGGGGTCGACTGGCGGCCGGGACGGTTGGAATGGCACCGGGGAGCTGTTTTTT. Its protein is CASRGGSTGGRDGWNGTGELFF. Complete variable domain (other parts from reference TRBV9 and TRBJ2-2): DSGVTQTPKHLITATGQRVTLRCSPRSGDLSVYWYQQSLDQGLQFLIQYYNGEERAKGNILERFSAQQFPDLHSELNLSSLELGDSALYFCASRGGSTGGRDGWNGTGELFFGEGSRLTVL.

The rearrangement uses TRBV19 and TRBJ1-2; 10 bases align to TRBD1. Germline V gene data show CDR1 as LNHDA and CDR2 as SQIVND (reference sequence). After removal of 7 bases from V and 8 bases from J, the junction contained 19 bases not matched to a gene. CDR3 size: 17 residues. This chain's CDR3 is CASTHSAGGTGAIGYTF. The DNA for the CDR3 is TGTGCCAGTACCCATTCGGCGGGGGGGACAGGGGCAATCGGCTACACCTTC.

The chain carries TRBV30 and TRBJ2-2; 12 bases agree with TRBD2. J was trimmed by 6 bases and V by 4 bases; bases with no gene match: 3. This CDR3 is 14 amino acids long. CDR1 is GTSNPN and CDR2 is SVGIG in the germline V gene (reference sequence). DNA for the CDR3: TGTGCCTGGACTAGACTAGCGGGGGCCGGGGAGCTGTTTTTT. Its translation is CAWTRLAGAGELFF.

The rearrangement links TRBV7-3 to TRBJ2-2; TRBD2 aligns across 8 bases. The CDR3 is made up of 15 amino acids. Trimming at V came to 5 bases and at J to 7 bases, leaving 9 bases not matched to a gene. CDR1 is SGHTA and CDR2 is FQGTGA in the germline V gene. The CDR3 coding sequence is TGTGCCAGCAGCACCATTAGCGGGGATGGCGGGGAGCTGTTTTTT. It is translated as CASSTISGDGGELFF. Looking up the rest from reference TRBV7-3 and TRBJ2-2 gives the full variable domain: GAGVSQTPSNKVTEKGKYVELRCDPISGHTALYWYRQSLGQGPEFLIYFQGTGAADDSGLPNDRFFAVRPEGSVSTLKIQRTERGDSAVYLCASSTISGDGGELFFGEGSRLTVL.

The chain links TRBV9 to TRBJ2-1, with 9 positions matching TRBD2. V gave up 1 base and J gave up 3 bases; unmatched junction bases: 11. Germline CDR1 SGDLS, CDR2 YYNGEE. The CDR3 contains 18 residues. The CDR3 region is CASSVRGGLAGFYNEQFF. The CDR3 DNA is TGTGCCAGCAGCGTAAGGGGGGGGCTAGCGGGATTCTACAATGAGCAGTTCTTC.

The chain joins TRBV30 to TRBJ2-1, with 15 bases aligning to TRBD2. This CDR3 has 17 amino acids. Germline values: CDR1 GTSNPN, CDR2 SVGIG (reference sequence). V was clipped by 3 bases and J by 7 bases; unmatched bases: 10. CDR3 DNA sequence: TGTGCCTGGAGCAGCATCCGGACTAGCGGGGGGGCGAATGAGCAGTTCTTC. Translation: CAWSSIRTSGGANEQFF.

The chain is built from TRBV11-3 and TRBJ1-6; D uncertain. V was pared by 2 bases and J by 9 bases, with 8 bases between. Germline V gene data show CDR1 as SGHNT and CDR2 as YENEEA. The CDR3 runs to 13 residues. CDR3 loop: CASSLLRFSPLHF. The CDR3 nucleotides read TGTGCCAGCAGCTTACTGCGCTTTTCACCCCTCCACTTT.

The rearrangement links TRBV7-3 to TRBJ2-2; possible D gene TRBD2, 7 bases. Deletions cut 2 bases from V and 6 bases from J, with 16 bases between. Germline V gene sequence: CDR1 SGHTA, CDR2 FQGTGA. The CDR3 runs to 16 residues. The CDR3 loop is CASSLSGQGRAGELFF. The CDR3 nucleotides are TGTGCCAGCAGCTTATCCGGCCAGGGGAGGGCCGGGGAGCTGTTTTTT.